This T cell receptor (beta chain) is drawn from a study of shared clonotypes between healthy human individuals. Profiling relied on immunoSEQ multiplex PCR, and the TCRdb table lists in-frame clones only, not all of them. This repertoire shows 2,500,000 or so clones, under 95% found once; its top ten account for approximately 0.4%. Sequencing used naive CD4+ T cells from PBMCs. Stated subset: CD45RA+ positively selected. This clonotype was sampled from a young man in good health. Some clones in this sample may be carry-over from other donors' samples.

CDR3 in DNA: TGTGCCAGCAGCCGCTTGGGAGATACGCAGTATTTT. As protein: CASSRLGDTQYF. V gene TRBV14 combines with J gene TRBJ2-3, with D unclear. The CDR3 is 12 residues long. In germline, CDR1 is SGHDN, CDR2 FVKESK. V was shortened by 4 bases and J by 5 bases, with 7 bases between the two germline ends. The variable domain in full, with the rest retrieved from reference TRBV14 and TRBJ2-3, is EAGVTQFPSHSVIEKGQTVTLRCDPISGHDNLYWYRRVMGKEIKFLLHFVKESKQDESGMPNNRFLAERTGGTYSTLKVQPAELEDSGVYFCASSRLGDTQYFGPGTRLTVL.